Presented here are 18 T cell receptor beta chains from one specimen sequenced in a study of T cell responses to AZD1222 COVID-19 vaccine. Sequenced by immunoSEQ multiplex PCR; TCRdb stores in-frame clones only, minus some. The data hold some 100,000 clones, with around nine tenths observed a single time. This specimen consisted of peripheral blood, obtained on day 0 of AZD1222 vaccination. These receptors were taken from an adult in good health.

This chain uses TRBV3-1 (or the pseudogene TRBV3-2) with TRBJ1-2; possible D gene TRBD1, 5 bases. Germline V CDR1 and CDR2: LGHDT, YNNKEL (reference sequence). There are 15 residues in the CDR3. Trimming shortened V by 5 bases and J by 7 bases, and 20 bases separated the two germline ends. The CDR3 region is CASSAGGTPFFGYTF. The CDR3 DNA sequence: TGTGCCAGCAGCGCTGGCGGGACGCCCTTCTTTGGCTACACCTTC.

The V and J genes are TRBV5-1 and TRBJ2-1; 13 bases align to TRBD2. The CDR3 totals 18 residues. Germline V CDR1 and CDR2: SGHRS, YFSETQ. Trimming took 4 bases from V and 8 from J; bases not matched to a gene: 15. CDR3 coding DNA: TGCGCCAGCAGCCGGGAGGGACTAGCGGGGTACACCGGGGATGAGCAGTTCTTC. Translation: CASSREGLAGYTGDEQFF.

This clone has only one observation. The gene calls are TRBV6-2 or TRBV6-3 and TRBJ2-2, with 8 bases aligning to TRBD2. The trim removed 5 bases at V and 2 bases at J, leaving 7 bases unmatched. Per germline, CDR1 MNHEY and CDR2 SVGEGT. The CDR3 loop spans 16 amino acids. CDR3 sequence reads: CASSLRTSLNTGELFF. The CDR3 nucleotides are TGTGCCAGCAGTCTCAGGACTAGCCTCAACACCGGGGAGCTGTTTTTT.

CDR3 sequence reads: CASSTPGPSRVTEAFF. The CDR3 nucleotides read TGTGCCAGCAGCACGCCTGGACCTTCACGAGTCACTGAAGCTTTCTTT. The rearrangement uses TRBV5-4 and TRBJ1-1; D remains unclear. CDR3 length: 16 amino acids. V dropped 4 bases and J dropped 4 bases, with 20 bases sitting between them. The germline gives CDR1 SGHNT, CDR2 YYREEE (reference sequence).

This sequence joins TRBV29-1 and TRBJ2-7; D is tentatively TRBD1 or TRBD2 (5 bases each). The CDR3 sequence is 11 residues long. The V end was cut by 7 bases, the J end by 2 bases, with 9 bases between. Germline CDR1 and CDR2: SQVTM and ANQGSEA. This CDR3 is CSAGTAYEQYF. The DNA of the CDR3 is TGCAGCGCCGGGACCGCCTACGAGCAGTACTTC.

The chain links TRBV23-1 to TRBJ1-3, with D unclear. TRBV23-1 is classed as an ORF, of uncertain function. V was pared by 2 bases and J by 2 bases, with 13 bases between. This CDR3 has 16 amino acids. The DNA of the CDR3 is TGCGCCAGCAGTCAAGAGGTAAATAGGGCTGGAAACACCATATATTTT. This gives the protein CASSQEVNRAGNTIYF.

The CDR3 DNA is TGTGCCAGCAGTGCCCAGACAGGTAAAGGATCTGGGGCCAACGTCCTGACTTTC. Encoded protein: CASSAQTGKGSGANVLTF. V is TRBV2 and J is TRBJ2-6, with D perhaps matching TRBD1 (6 bases). Trimming removed 4 bases from V and 1 base from J, with 17 bases in between. This CDR3 is built from 18 residues. The V gene's germline CDR1 is SNHLY and CDR2 FYNNEI.

This CDR3 is CATSSGNTEAFF. The CDR3 bases are TGTGCCACCAGCAGCGGGAACACTGAAGCTTTCTTT. This sequence joins TRBV15 and TRBJ1-1; D gene ambiguous. CDR1 and CDR2 (germline): LNHNV, YYDKDF (reference sequence). The CDR3 has 12 residues. Between the trimmed V and J ends, which lost 3 bases and 1 base, there was a span of 3 bases.

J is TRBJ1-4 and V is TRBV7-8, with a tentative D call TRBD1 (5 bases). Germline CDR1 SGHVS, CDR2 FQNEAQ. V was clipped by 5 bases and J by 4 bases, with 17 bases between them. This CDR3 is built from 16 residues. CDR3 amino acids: CASSPRPPGINEKLFF. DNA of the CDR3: TGTGCCAGCAGCCCTCGCCCCCCAGGGATTAATGAAAAACTGTTTTTT.

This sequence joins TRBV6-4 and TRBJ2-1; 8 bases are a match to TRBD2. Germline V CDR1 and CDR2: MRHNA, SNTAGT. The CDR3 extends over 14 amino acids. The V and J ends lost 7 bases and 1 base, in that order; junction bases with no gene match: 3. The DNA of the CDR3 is TGTGCCAGCAAACTAGCGGCGTCCTACAATGAGCAGTTCTTC. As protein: CASKLAASYNEQFF.

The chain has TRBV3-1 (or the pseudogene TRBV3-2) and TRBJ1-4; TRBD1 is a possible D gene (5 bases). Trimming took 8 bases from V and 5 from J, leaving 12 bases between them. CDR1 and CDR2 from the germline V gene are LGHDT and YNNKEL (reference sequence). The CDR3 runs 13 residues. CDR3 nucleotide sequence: TGTGCCAGCGGGGGGGGACTAAATGAAAAACTGTTTTTT. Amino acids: CASGGGLNEKLFF.

CDR3 nucleotides: TGTGCCAGCAGTTTACGGGGGGCGCTTGGGGGTGAGCAGTTCTTC. It translates to CASSLRGALGGEQFF. This rearrangement joins TRBV27 to TRBJ2-1; weak D call: TRBD2 (7 bases). The germline V gene has CDR1 MNHEY and CDR2 SMNVEV (reference sequence). The CDR3 covers 15 residues. Trimming removed 2 bases at V and 9 bases at J, with 17 bases between.

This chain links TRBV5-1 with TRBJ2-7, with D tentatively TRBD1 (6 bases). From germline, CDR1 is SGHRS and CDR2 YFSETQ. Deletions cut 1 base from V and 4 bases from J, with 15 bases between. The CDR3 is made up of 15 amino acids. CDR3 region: CASSLMGHGEYEQYF. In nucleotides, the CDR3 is TGCGCCAGCAGCTTGATGGGACATGGGGAGTACGAGCAGTACTTC.

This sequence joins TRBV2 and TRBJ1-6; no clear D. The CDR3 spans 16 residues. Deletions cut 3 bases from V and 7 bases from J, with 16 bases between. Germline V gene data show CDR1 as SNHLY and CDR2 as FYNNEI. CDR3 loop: CASSDHADRGNSPLHF. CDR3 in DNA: TGTGCCAGCAGTGACCATGCGGACCGAGGAAATTCACCCCTCCACTTT.

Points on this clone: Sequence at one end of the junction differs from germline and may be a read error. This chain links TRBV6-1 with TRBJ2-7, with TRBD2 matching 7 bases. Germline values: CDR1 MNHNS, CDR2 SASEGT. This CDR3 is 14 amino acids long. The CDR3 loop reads CASSEAGPPYEQYF. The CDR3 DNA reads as TGTGCCAGCAGCGAAGCGGGGCCACCCTACGAGCAGTACTTC.

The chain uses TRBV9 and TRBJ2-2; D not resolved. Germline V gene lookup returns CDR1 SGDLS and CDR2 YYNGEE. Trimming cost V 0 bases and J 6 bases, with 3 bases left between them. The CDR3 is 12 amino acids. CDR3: CASSVGSGELFF. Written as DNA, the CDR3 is TGTGCCAGCAGCGTAGGGTCCGGGGAGCTGTTTTTT.

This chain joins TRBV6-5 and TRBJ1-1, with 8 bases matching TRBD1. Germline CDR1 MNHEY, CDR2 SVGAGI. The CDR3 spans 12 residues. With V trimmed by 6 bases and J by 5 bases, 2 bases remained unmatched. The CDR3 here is CASRRTGTEAFF. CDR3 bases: TGTGCCAGCAGGCGGACAGGGACTGAAGCTTTCTTT.

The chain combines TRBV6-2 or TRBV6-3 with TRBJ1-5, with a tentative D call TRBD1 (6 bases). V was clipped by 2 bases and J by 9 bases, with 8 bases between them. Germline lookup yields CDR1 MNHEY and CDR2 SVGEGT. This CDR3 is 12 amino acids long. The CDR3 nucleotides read TGTGCCAGCAGTTACCAGGGGTGGCCCCAGCATTTT. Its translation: CASSYQGWPQHF.